This T cell receptor beta chain was sequenced during a study of blood T cell repertoires in COVID-19. About the research overall: PBMCs, B-cell-depleted T cells, or T cells were the source of the cDNA or gDNA that made up the material.

In the original analysis: Scientists estimated how many nucleated cells there were by amplifying reference gene primers. The method was immunoSEQ multiplex PCR; TCRdb's version includes in-frame clones alone and lacks a portion of them. That table furnishes V, J and clone size, whereas the DNA furnished D and trimming. The sample has about 130,000 clones, just under 85% seen once. There are 14 residues in the CDR3. V shed 5 bases and J 8 bases; nucleotides not matched to a gene: 11. Germline lookup yields CDR1 MNHEY and CDR2 SVGEGT. The age range of participants was about 18 to 100 years, with residence in some 25 US areas.

V gene TRBV6-2 or TRBV6-3 combines with J gene TRBJ1-2; 7 bases are a match to TRBD1. Sequencing was carried out using PBMCs or T cells enriched from blood (not recorded which). The source is a man aged 50 to 59 who had recovered from COVID-19. The CDR3 DNA reads TGTGCCAGCAGTCCCGACAGGGCATCCAACGGCTACACCTTC. Protein: CASSPDRASNGYTF.